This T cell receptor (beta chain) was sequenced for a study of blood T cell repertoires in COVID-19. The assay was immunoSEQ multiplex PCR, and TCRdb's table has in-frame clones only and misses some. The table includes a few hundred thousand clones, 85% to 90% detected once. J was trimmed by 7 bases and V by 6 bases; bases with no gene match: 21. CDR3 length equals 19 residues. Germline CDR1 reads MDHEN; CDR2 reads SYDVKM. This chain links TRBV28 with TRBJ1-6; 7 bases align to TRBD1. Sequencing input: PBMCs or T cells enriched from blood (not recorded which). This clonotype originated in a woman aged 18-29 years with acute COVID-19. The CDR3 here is CASSTFKDTGEWGNSPLHF. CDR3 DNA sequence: TGTGCCAGCAGCACATTTAAAGATACAGGGGAATGGGGAAATTCACCCCTCCACTTT.